This T cell receptor beta chain was observed in a study of metastatic and nonmetastatic thyroid tumors. Turning to the study itself: Repertoire data that came from the blood and tumor or nodule tissue of malignant and benign thyroid patients were compared. Study-level results: In blood and tumor, TCR beta diversity was reportedly significantly higher in malignant thyroid tumors than in benign nodules.

The CDR3 contains 15 residues. J gave up 2 bases and V 4 bases, and 9 bases lay outside the gene matches. The V gene's germline CDR1 is GTSNPN and CDR2 SVGIG (reference sequence). There were no patients who had received any treatment before thyroid surgery. Many counts were recorded for this clone. Its antigen remains unknown. This specimen includes other DNA sequences encoding the same CDR3. In the authors' methods: Clinicopathological groups differed in CDR3, with these differences serving to build a distant-metastasis classifier for papillary thyroid cancer. TCRdb re-called clones from the PCR reads using MiXCR. In this record, the V and J calls reflect TCRdb's handling and not the investigators' own analysis. The sample yields about 23,000 clones, roughly 21% seen once.

The sequenced sample was blood. The V gene is TRBV30, the J gene TRBJ2-3; 7 bases match TRBD2. The receptor was isolated from a female donor with papillary thyroid cancer or a benign thyroid nodule (not recorded which). Some clones in this sample may be carry-over from other donors' samples. The CDR3, as DNA: TGTGCCTGGACCCTTGGGGGGGTTTTCACAGATACGCAGTATTTT. Protein: CAWTLGGVFTDTQYF.